The 5 T cell receptor beta chains listed next were all sequenced from one sample in a study of blood T cell repertoires in COVID-19. TCRdb keeps only in-frame clones here, not all; method: immunoSEQ multiplex PCR. The data show 90,000 or so clones, about nine tenths seen once. The sequenced sample consisted of peripheral blood. Receptors were obtained from a man in his fifties or sixties with COVID-19, enrolled during active disease.

This chain uses TRBV7-9 with TRBJ1-2, with TRBD1 matching 7 bases. V was clipped by 6 bases and J by 6 bases; unmatched bases: 7. This CDR3 is 13 amino acids long. Germline V lookup: CDR1 SEHNR, CDR2 FQNEAQ (reference sequence). The CDR3 DNA follows: TGTGCCAGCAGGTCCGGGACAGTGGATGGCTACACCTTC. This sequence encodes CASRSGTVDGYTF.

The V gene is TRBV30, the J gene TRBJ2-1; D call uncertain. The V gene lost 2 bases and the J gene lost 0 bases, with 5 bases spanning the gap. CDR1 and CDR2 (germline): GTSNPN, SVGIG (reference sequence). CDR3 size: 13 residues. The CDR3 loop is CAWSSNSYNEQFF. The CDR3 region has the DNA TGTGCCTGGAGTAGCAACTCCTACAATGAGCAGTTCTTC. Together with reference TRBV30 and TRBJ2-1, the CDR3 gives the full variable domain: SQTIHQWPATLVQPVGSPLSLECTVEGTSNPNLYWYRQAAGRGLQLLFYSVGIGQISSEVPQNLSASRPQDRQFILSSKKLLLSDSGFYLCAWSSNSYNEQFFGPGTRLTVL.

The chain joins TRBV12-3 or TRBV12-4 to TRBJ2-5; 7 bases agree with TRBD1. J gave up 3 bases and V 5 bases, and 0 bases lay outside the gene matches. The CDR3 runs to 12 residues. CDR3 DNA: TGTGCCAGCAGTACAGGGGAAGAGACCCAGTACTTC. Translation gives CASSTGEETQYF.

This sequence joins TRBV19 and TRBJ1-1, with TRBD1 matching 7 bases. Per germline, CDR1 LNHDA and CDR2 SQIVND (reference sequence). J lost 3 bases, V lost 0 bases, and 10 bases had no gene match. This CDR3 contains 17 residues. The CDR3 sequence is CASSIDGPTGLDTEAFF. The CDR3 DNA sequence: TGTGCCAGTAGTATAGATGGCCCGACAGGGTTGGACACTGAAGCTTTCTTT.

The chain joins TRBV5-1 to TRBJ1-1, with no clear D. CDR3 size: 15 residues. V shed 0 bases and J shed 8 bases, with 17 bases lying between them. The germline V gene has CDR1 SGHRS and CDR2 YFSETQ. The CDR3 DNA is TGCGCCAGCAGCTTGGATCAGGCGGGGAGAGTCGAAGCTTTCTTT. This translates into CASSLDQAGRVEAFF.